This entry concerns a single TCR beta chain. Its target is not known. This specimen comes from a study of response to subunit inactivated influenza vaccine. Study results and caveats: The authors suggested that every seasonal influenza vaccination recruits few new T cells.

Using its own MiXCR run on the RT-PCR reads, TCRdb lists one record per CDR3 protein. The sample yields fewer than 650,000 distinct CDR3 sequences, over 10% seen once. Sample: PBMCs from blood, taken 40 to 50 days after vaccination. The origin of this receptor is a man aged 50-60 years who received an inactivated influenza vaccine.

CDR3 in amino acids: CASSAGVEQYF. The DNA for the CDR3 is TGTGCCAGCAGCGCAGGGGTCGAGCAGTACTTC. The gene calls are TRBV6-1 and TRBJ2-7, with D perhaps matching TRBD1 (6 bases). The CDR3 length is 11 residues. From germline, CDR1 is MNHNS and CDR2 SASEGT. The V end was cut by 6 bases, the J end by 6 bases, with 9 bases between.